The 3 T cell receptor beta chains below come from one sample, sequenced in a study of T cells expressing NK-cell markers. After re-calling the 5' RACE reads, TCRdb lists one entry per CDR3 protein, DNA absent. The specimen's table records 30,000 or so distinct CDR3 sequences. The specimen sequenced was blood T cells: a sorted CD56 or NKG2C T cell subset, CD4+ or CD8+ T cells, or bulk PBMC T cells (not recorded which). These receptors all stem from a woman aged 18 to 75 in good health.

V gene TRBV15 combines with J gene TRBJ2-3. This CDR3 region has 14 residues. Germline V CDR1 and CDR2: LNHNV, YYDKDF (reference sequence). CDR3 loop: CATSRDQSTDTQYF.

V is TRBV6-5 and J is TRBJ2-7. Germline assignment: CDR1 MNHEY and CDR2 SVGAGI. CDR3 length equals 17 residues. The CDR3 loop is CASSYSRETGGFYEQYF.

This sequence joins TRBV25-1 and TRBJ1-2. Germline V gene lookup returns CDR1 MGHDK and CDR2 SYGVNS. The CDR3 has 13 amino acids. The CDR3 spells CASSESVLYGYTF.